One sample yielded the 19 T cell receptor beta chains listed below, sequenced in a study of T cell responses to AZD1222 COVID-19 vaccine (dated by TCRdb to about 2021). Interpreted using the paper, the time point label stands for: baseline before first vaccination. Library method: the immunoSEQ multiplex PCR assay. This immuneACCESS table, as held by TCRdb, lists in-frame sequences with V and J called but not all clones. Of the missing ones, under half trace to an unresolved V gene in checked studies; the others have no known cause. The sample data list more than 150,000 clones, and about 90% of these were observed just once. Approximately 0.49% of the sample lies in the top ten. Sequencing used peripheral blood, obtained on day 0 of AZD1222 vaccination. All receptors come from an adult in good health.

There are a few counts of this clone. The gene calls are TRBV6-1 and TRBJ2-1, with D unclear. The germline gives CDR1 MNHNS, CDR2 SASEGT. V dropped 3 bases and J dropped 0 bases, with 9 bases sitting between them. The CDR3 length is 15 residues. DNA of the CDR3: TGTGCCAGCAGTGATCACTACAACTCCTACAATGAGCAGTTCTTC. Translation: CASSDHYNSYNEQFF.

The chain employs TRBV24-1 and TRBJ2-1; TRBD1 is a possible D gene (5 bases). Germline V gives CDR1 KGHDR, CDR2 SFDVKD. V lost 7 bases, J lost 5 bases, and 17 bases lay in between. The CDR3 length is 15 residues. The CDR3 protein is CATSSTVTINNEQFF. The CDR3, as DNA: TGTGCCACCAGCTCGACAGTTACTATTAACAATGAGCAGTTCTTC.

This clone is a singleton in its sample. The chain combines TRBV30 with TRBJ1-2; tentatively, D is TRBD1 (6 bases). CDR3 length: 12 residues. Germline-derived CDR1 and CDR2 are GTSNPN and SVGIG (reference sequence). This CDR3 is CGYRDLNYGYTF. CDR3 DNA: TGTGGTTACAGGGACCTTAACTATGGCTACACCTTC.

This clone was recorded only once. The chain uses TRBV5-4 and TRBJ2-1, with 7 bases lining up with TRBD1. V dropped 0 bases and J dropped 1; count of bases not matched to a gene: 1. Germline CDR1 SGHNT, CDR2 YYREEE (reference sequence). This CDR3 region has 15 residues. CDR3: CASSLDRGSYNEQFF. The CDR3 DNA is TGTGCCAGCAGCTTGGACAGGGGTTCCTACAATGAGCAGTTCTTC.

The chain is built from TRBV29-1 and TRBJ2-7, with a possible D match to TRBD1 (6 bases). The CDR3 has 14 residues. Germline V gene sequence: CDR1 SQVTM, CDR2 ANQGSEA. V gave up 0 bases and J gave up 2 bases, with 11 bases separating them. This CDR3 reads CSVEEQGSTYEQYF. The CDR3 nucleotides read TGCAGCGTTGAAGAACAGGGCTCGACCTACGAGCAGTACTTC.

The rearrangement uses TRBV7-7 and TRBJ1-4; 10 bases agree with TRBD1. The CDR3 consists of 14 residues. Germline assignment: CDR1 SSHAT and CDR2 FNYEAQ (reference sequence). CDR3 DNA: TGTGCTAGCCGCAGGGACAGGGGATGGGAAAAACTGTTTTTT. Translating it yields CASRRDRGWEKLFF. The full variable domain, its missing parts supplied by reference TRBV7-7 and TRBJ1-4, is GAGVSQSPRYKVTKRGQDVTLRCDPISSHATLYWYQQALGQGPEFLTYFNYEAQPDKSGLPSDRFSAERPEGSISTLTIQRTEQRDSAMYRCASRRDRGWEKLFFGSGTQLSVL.

V and J are TRBV5-4 and TRBJ2-1, with a tentative D call TRBD2 (5 bases). Germline V gene sequence: CDR1 SGHNT, CDR2 YYREEE (reference sequence). V lost 2 bases, J lost 6 bases, and 6 bases lay in between. The CDR3 is 12 residues long. The CDR3 DNA follows: TGTGCCAGCAGCTTCGGGGTCAATGAGCAGTTCTTC. Translation: CASSFGVNEQFF.

The CDR3: CASSQDSGRASNTGELFF. In nucleotides, the CDR3 is TGTGCCAGCAGCCAAGATAGCGGGAGGGCCTCGAACACCGGGGAGCTGTTTTTT. The rearrangement links TRBV4-2 to TRBJ2-2; 11 nucleotides agree with TRBD2. The CDR3 runs 18 residues. V was clipped by 0 bases and J by 0 bases; unmatched bases: 3. Per germline, CDR1 LGHNA and CDR2 YNFKEQ.

A single count supports this clone. CDR3 protein: CASSVTSGGVNEQFF. CDR3 DNA sequence: TGTGCCAGCAGCGTGACTAGCGGGGGTGTAAATGAGCAGTTCTTC. V and J are TRBV7-8 and TRBJ2-1, with 12 positions matching TRBD2. CDR1 is SGHVS and CDR2 is FQNEAQ in the germline V gene. J gave up 7 bases and V 5 bases, and 6 bases lay outside the gene matches. The CDR3 extends over 15 amino acids.

In this sample, this clone turned up once. The chain couples TRBV30 to TRBJ2-7, with D unresolved. The CDR3 loop spans 13 amino acids. V was shortened by 1 base and J by 5 bases, with 12 bases between the two germline ends. Germline assignment: CDR1 GTSNPN and CDR2 SVGIG (reference sequence). The CDR3 DNA reads TGTGCCTGGAGTGGGGTACTGTTCGACGAGCAGTACTTC. Translating it yields CAWSGVLFDEQYF.

This chain links TRBV5-1 with TRBJ1-3; D remains ambiguous. Trimming cost V 6 bases and J 0 bases, with 13 bases left between them. Per the germline V gene, CDR1 is SGHRS and CDR2 is YFSETQ. This CDR3 has 15 amino acids. The CDR3: CASTREGSSGNTIYF. The CDR3 DNA is TGCGCCAGCACCCGGGAGGGTAGCTCTGGAAACACCATATATTTT.

This clone was seen only once. This rearrangement joins TRBV11-3 to TRBJ2-5; the match to TRBD2 covers 13 bases. The DNA end is more similar to TRBJ2-7, so the J call may be wrong. Germline lookup yields CDR1 SGHNT and CDR2 YENEEA. The CDR3 length is 14 residues. Here the CDR3 reads CASSRTSGSYEQYF. The CDR3 region has the DNA TGTGCCAGCAGCCGGACTAGCGGGAGCTACGAGCAGTACTTC.

The CDR3: CASSRGQGGLSYEQYF. The CDR3 nucleotides read TGTGCCAGCAGTCGCGGACAGGGAGGCCTCTCCTACGAGCAGTACTTC. The rearrangement links TRBV28 to TRBJ2-7, with 8 bases fitting TRBD1. The germline V gene has CDR1 MDHEN and CDR2 SYDVKM. After removal of 5 bases from V and 0 bases from J, the junction contained 9 bases not matched to a gene. There are 16 residues in the CDR3.

The V call is TRBV10-1, the J call TRBJ1-4; possibly TRBD1 for D (5 bases). The length of the CDR3 is 11 residues. Germline V CDR1 and CDR2: WNHNN, SYGVQD (reference sequence). V was pared by 6 bases and J by 6 bases, with 5 bases between. The CDR3 protein is CASRGDEKLFF. The CDR3 DNA reads TGCGCCAGCAGGGGGGATGAAAAACTGTTTTTT.

This clone has only a few counts. The chain links TRBV12-5 to TRBJ1-5; weak D call: TRBD1 (5 bases). The germline V gene has CDR1 LGHNT and CDR2 FRNRAP. The CDR3 is 13 amino acids. V was trimmed by 1 base and J by 6 bases, leaving 7 bases between them. The CDR3 DNA reads as TGTGCTAGTGGTTTGGGTAGGGGTCAGCCCCAGCATTTT. Translating gives CASGLGRGQPQHF.

V gene TRBV3-1 (or the pseudogene TRBV3-2) combines with J gene TRBJ2-2; 7 bases are shared with TRBD2. The CDR3 runs 15 residues. Trimming at V came to 3 bases and at J to 0 bases, leaving 1 base not matched to a gene. CDR1 is LGHDT, CDR2 YNNKEL, per germline (reference sequence). CDR3 nucleotide sequence: TGTGCCAGCAGCCAGGGACTATCGAACACCGGGGAGCTGTTTTTT. Translated, it gives CASSQGLSNTGELFF.

This clone was seen a handful of times. This chain joins TRBV5-1 and TRBJ2-1; 8 nucleotides match TRBD2. This CDR3 is 15 amino acids long. The V and J ends lost 0 bases and 5 bases, in that order; junction bases with no gene match: 4. Germline V gives CDR1 SGHRS, CDR2 YFSETQ. This CDR3 is CASSLVAGLDNEQFF. The CDR3 DNA sequence: TGCGCCAGCAGCTTGGTAGCGGGGCTGGACAATGAGCAGTTCTTC.

This chain connects TRBV27 to TRBJ1-4; TRBD1 agrees at 12 bases. Losses at the gene ends were 4 bases for V and 7 bases for J; bases not matched to a gene: 4. The V gene's germline CDR1 is MNHEY and CDR2 SMNVEV (reference sequence). The CDR3 has 15 residues. The CDR3 here is CASSYGTGGFEKLFF. The CDR3 DNA follows: TGTGCCAGCAGTTACGGGACAGGGGGCTTTGAAAAACTGTTTTTT.

DNA for the CDR3: TGTGCCAGCAGTTACTCACAGGGGACCCAAGAGACCCAGTACTTC. This translates into CASSYSQGTQETQYF. V usage is TRBV6-5 and J usage is TRBJ2-5; 7 nucleotides agree with TRBD1. CDR3 length: 15 residues. Trimming cost V 0 bases and J 1 base; bases outside gene matches: 2. Germline-derived CDR1 and CDR2 are MNHEY and SVGAGI.